Each of the 10 T cell receptor beta chains below was sequenced from the same sample in a study of T-cell memory formation after mild COVID-19. One entry per CDR3 protein, called by TCRdb with MiXCR from the 5' RACE reads. The sample contains fewer than 600,000 distinct CDR3 sequences, roughly a fifth of which appear only once. Sequenced: PBMCs or a T cell subset sorted from them (not recorded which). Receptors were obtained from an adult woman who had mild COVID-19 (a few samples of this study predate the infection). Cell type and time point are not known.

The rearrangement uses TRBV7-2 and TRBJ2-1; 8 positions match TRBD2. CDR1 is SGHTA and CDR2 is FQGNSA in the germline V gene. With V trimmed by 7 bases and J by 4 bases, 6 bases remained unmatched. The CDR3 is made up of 14 amino acids. The CDR3 reads CASTTGTRYNEQFF. In nucleotides, the CDR3 is TGTGCCAGCACCACCGGGACTAGATACAATGAGCAGTTCTTC.

This clonotype was counted a few times. This sequence joins TRBV7-9 and TRBJ1-5, with a weak D call TRBD1 (5 bases). V lost 3 bases, J lost 0 bases, and 9 bases lay in between. Germline V gene data show CDR1 as SEHNR and CDR2 as FQNEAQ (reference sequence). This CDR3 has 15 residues. DNA for the CDR3: TGTGCCAGCAGCTTGGGGGGTAATAGCAATCAGCCCCAGCATTTT. Its translation is CASSLGGNSNQPQHF.

The chain joins TRBV6-6 to TRBJ2-7; possible D gene TRBD2, 5 bases. V gave up 10 bases and J gave up 0 bases, with 13 bases separating them. The CDR3 consists of 13 residues. Germline V gene data show CDR1 as MNHNY and CDR2 as SVGAGI (reference sequence). The CDR3 region is CATAKDFSYEQYF. CDR3 coding DNA: TGTGCCACCGCGAAGGACTTCTCCTACGAGCAGTACTTC.

In this sample, this clonotype turned up a few times. The CDR3 bases are TGTGCCAGCGAAAAACAGGGGAACACTGAAGCTTTCTTT. Its protein product is CASEKQGNTEAFF. The rearrangement joins TRBV6-5 to TRBJ1-1, with TRBD1 as a possible D gene (6 bases). This CDR3 region has 13 residues. Germline V lookup: CDR1 MNHEY, CDR2 SVGAGI. V gave up 8 bases and J gave up 1 base, with 11 bases separating them.

The chain joins TRBV29-1 to TRBJ1-2; D uncertain. The CDR3 extends over 13 amino acids. V was cut by 3 bases and J by 0 bases, with 8 bases left in between. The germline V gene encodes CDR1 SQVTM and CDR2 ANQGSEA. The CDR3 region has the DNA TGCAGCGTTGACAGCAGCGCTAACTATGGCTACACCTTC. It codes for CSVDSSANYGYTF.

The table lists this clonotype with a few counts. The chain's CDR3 is CASSGGQGEKLFF. CDR3 DNA: TGTGCCAGCAGTGGAGGACAGGGTGAAAAACTGTTTTTT. The chain recombines TRBV27 with TRBJ1-4; 8 bases are a match to TRBD1. This CDR3 has 13 amino acids. Germline assignment: CDR1 MNHEY and CDR2 SMNVEV (reference sequence). V dropped 5 bases and J dropped 7; count of bases not matched to a gene: 3.

The sample holds a few counts of this clonotype. The chain uses TRBV6-5 and TRBJ2-3; D is unresolved. V was shortened by 10 bases and J by 3 bases, with 8 bases between the two germline ends. Germline CDR1 and CDR2: MNHEY and SVGAGI. This CDR3 contains 11 residues. CDR3 DNA: TGTGCCATTAGGAGAACAGATACGCAGTATTTT. Protein product: CAIRRTDTQYF.

This clonotype showed up just a few times. The rearrangement joins TRBV15 to TRBJ2-5, with D perhaps being TRBD1 or TRBD2 (5 bases each). The CDR3 sequence is 15 residues long. Trimming took off 0 bases at V and 4 bases at J, with 12 bases between the two ends. The germline CDR1 and CDR2 sequences are LNHNV and YYDKDF (reference sequence). In nucleotides, the CDR3 is TGTGCCACCAGCAGAGATGGGCTTGGGGGAGAGACCCAGTACTTC. This encodes CATSRDGLGGETQYF.

The V gene is TRBV12-3 or TRBV12-4, the J gene TRBJ1-1, with 9 bases matching TRBD1. The CDR3 is 15 amino acids. With 3 bases clipped from V and 3 bases from J, the junction kept 5 bases outside the gene matches. The CDR3 coding sequence is TGTGCCAGCAGTTTCCCGCGGACAGGGGACACTGAAGCTTTCTTT. As protein: CASSFPRTGDTEAFF.

Many counts were recorded for this clonotype. The V call is TRBV5-4, the J call TRBJ1-2, with D uncertain. Trimming cost V 0 bases and J 1 base, with 10 bases left between them. There are 15 residues in the CDR3. Germline V gene data show CDR1 as SGHNT and CDR2 as YYREEE (reference sequence). CDR3 region: CASSLEKGLNYGYTF. The CDR3 nucleotides read TGTGCCAGCAGCTTGGAAAAGGGCCTTAACTATGGCTACACCTTC.